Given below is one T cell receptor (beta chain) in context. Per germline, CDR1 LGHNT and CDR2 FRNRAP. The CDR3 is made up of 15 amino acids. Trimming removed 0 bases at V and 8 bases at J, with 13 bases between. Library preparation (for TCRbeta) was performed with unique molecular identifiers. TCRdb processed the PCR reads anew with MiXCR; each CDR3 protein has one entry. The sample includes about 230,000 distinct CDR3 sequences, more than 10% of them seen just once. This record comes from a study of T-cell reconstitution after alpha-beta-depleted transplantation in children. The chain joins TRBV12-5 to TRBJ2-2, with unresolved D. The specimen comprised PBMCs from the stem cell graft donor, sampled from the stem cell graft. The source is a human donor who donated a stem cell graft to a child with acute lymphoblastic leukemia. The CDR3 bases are TGTGCTAGTGGTTTGGTATTTGAGGCCAGAGGGGAGCTGTTTTTT. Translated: CASGLVFEARGELFF.